This TCR beta chain was sequenced for a study of blood T cells in healthy people across ages. Study-wide background: Template switching caught about one barcoded beta molecule for each two T cells.

The use of a sample-barcoded 5' primer and a J-beta primer mix characterized a second PCR of about 7 to 12 cycles. Each cDNA molecule, via a template-switch adaptor with 12 random nucleotides, was tagged. TCRdb re-derived calls from the 5' RACE reads in MiXCR, one entry per CDR3 protein. Of about 1.4 million distinct CDR3 sequences in the sample, 55% to 75% are singletons; the top ten hold 5.5% to 8%. Turning to this clonotype: The antigen is undetermined.

Notes on the study in general: Diversity was estimated from one million T cells, and these estimates were considered underestimates.

Russia was home to the donors, healthy Caucasian individuals aged roughly 6 to 90. Germline V gene data show CDR1 as SEHNR and CDR2 as FQNEAQ (reference sequence). The ends lost 4 bases at V and 1 base at J; junction bases unmatched: 12. This CDR3 spans 17 amino acids. Sample: blood. The TCR sequence derives from a man aged 18 to 30 in good health. V gene TRBV7-9 combines with J gene TRBJ1-1, with TRBD1 matching over 7 bases. The CDR3 is CASSSTRGQSENTEAFF. DNA of the CDR3: TGTGCCAGCAGCTCGACCCGGGGACAGTCGGAGAACACTGAAGCTTTCTTT. Variable domain in full (rest from reference TRBV7-9 and TRBJ1-1): DTGVSQNPRHKITKRGQNVTFRCDPISEHNRLYWYRQTLGQGPEFLTYFQNEAQLEKSRLLSDRFSAERPKGSFSTLEIQRTEQGDSAMYLCASSSTRGQSENTEAFFGQGTRLTVV.